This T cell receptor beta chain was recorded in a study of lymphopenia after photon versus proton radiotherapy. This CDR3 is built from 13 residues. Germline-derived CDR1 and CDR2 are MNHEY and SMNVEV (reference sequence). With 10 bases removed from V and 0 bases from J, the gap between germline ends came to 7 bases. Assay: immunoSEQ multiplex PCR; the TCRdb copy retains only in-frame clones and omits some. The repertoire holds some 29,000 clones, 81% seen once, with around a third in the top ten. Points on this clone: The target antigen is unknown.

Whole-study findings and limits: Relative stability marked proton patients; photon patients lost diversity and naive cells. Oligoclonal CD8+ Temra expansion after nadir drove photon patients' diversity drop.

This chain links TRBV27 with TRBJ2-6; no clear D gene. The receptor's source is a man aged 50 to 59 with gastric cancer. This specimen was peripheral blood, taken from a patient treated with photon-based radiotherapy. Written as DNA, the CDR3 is TGTGCCACCGGGCGCTCTGGGGCCAACGTCCTGACTTTC. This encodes CATGRSGANVLTF.